The subject of this entry is one TCR beta chain. Its specificity is not known. A read error may produce the germline difference seen at one junction end. This sample stems from a study of blood T cells in healthy people across ages. Study-wide background: Template switching caught about one barcoded beta molecule for each two T cells. Study-wide results and limits: For the donors, CMV status was unknown and possibly confounded expanded clonotype changes. Because sorting was not performed, PBMCs prevented conclusive naive versus antigen-experienced comparison.

CDR3 length: 13 residues. Germline values: CDR1 SQVTM, CDR2 ANQGSEA. Together with a sample-barcoded 5' primer, a J-beta primer mix was included in a second PCR lasting about 7 to 12 cycles. Researchers report that a template-switch adaptor with 12 random nucleotides tagged each cDNA molecule. TCRdb independently ran MiXCR on the 5' RACE reads; one entry per CDR3 protein. The sample lists approximately 1.5 million distinct CDR3 sequences; around 40% were seen once. The source material was blood. The gene calls are TRBV29-1 and TRBJ2-5; maybe TRBD1 (6 bases). This clonotype was sampled from a woman younger than 30 in good health. CDR3 sequence reads: CGVLTGAGGTQYF. DNA for the CDR3: TGCGGCGTCTTGACAGGAGCCGGTGGTACCCAGTACTTC.